This TCR beta chain was documented in a study of cytomegalovirus exposure and HLA in healthy donors. There are 16 residues in the CDR3. J lost 8 bases, V lost 6 bases, and 10 bases had no gene match. Germline values: CDR1 LNHDA, CDR2 SQIVND (reference sequence). Researchers ran the PCR with 60 Vbeta and 13 Jbeta primers. Libraries were prepared by immunoSEQ multiplex PCR; TCRdb keeps only in-frame clonotypes and omits some of them. The data contain around 64,000 clones, around 86% of them seen just once; the ten biggest clones take up 1.5% to 2%. Study outcomes and limitations: A later analysis found TCR association rates differed by HLA locus, highest for DRB1 and lowest for HLA-C. Later work associated roughly 15,000 TCR beta sequences with HLA alleles at 0.05 false discovery rate.

Remarks on this clone: The antigen is not known.

Material for sequencing was PBMCs. J is TRBJ1-4 and V is TRBV19, with 12 bases lining up with TRBD1. This TCR derives from a woman younger than 45 in good health and CMV-seronegative. This CDR3 is CASSSGTGGLEEKLFF. DNA for the CDR3: TGTGCCAGTAGCTCCGGGACAGGGGGCTTGGAGGAAAAACTGTTTTTT.